This T cell receptor beta chain is from a study of T cell responses to AZD1222 COVID-19 vaccine (dated by TCRdb to about 2021). In terms of the full investigation: TCR sequencing was performed for 233 trial participants, of whom approximately 200 were given two doses of AZD1222 and around 25 were given two doses of MenACWY control vaccine. Trial participants were enrolled into age subgroups of 18-55, 56-69 and 70-plus years, which contained roughly 150, 30 and 60 TCR-sequenced participants, respectively.

Concerning this clone: No antigen is known for it. Base quality data are lacking; no much larger clone is found one base away.

The paper's findings and limits, for the study overall: Conclusions about previously exposed vaccinees are limited because only a handful of AZD1222 recipients were SARS-CoV-2 seropositive at baseline. After two AZD1222 doses, spike-specific TCR breadth and depth were significantly higher than at day 0 and than in MenACWY recipients. Reportedly, close to half of the unique spike-specific TCRs recognized epitopes lying outside the regions that are mutated in the B.1.351 and B.1.1.7 variants. Participants were mostly white British, with more females than males. The authors suggested clonal diversity may have been underestimated. The whole spike protein was spanned by vaccine-associated CD4 TCRs, and dominant responses were seen in regions 160-218 and 743-854. The 56-69-year group was small, and its depth increase did not reach significance, likely because of low power. No day 14 peak-response samples were available, so repertoires were characterized only after the peak T cell response.

Including the terminal cysteine and phenylalanine, the CDR3 comprises 13 residues. This entry keeps only the CDR3 DNA: 39 bases, framed from base 1. Reading the germline V gene gives CDR1 MDHEN and CDR2 SYDVKM. V gives up 5 bases and J gives up 10 bases, and the segment between their germline ends measures 14 bases. The CDR3 regions of human TCRbeta chains were subjected to immunosequencing. The authors processed their data as follows. Repertoire TCRs were checked for matches against a reference library of SARS-CoV-2-specific TCRs that had been generated using the MIRA antigen-specificity platform. Breadth meant the fraction of unique TCRs that were SARS-CoV-2-associated, whereas depth meant the fraction of total T cells that were SARS-CoV-2-associated. Using the MIRA data, each spike-specific TCR was mapped to the spike region that the TCR reacts to and placed in a CD4 or CD8 class. Log10-transformed breadth and depth values were compared by one-way ANOVA with Sidak's multiple comparisons tests. TCRdb re-hosts the immuneACCESS table, in-frame sequences only. Its copies lack some clones; in the studies checked, an unresolved V gene accounts for under half of them, and the cause for the rest is not known. Clone size and V and J calls were adopted from that table, with D and trimming inferred from the DNA. The sample table contains some 79,000 clones; only one count was recorded for around 82% of them. Of the sample, 40% to 55% is held by the ten largest clones.

The sample's time point label, decoded: about 28 days (+/-7) after the second vaccine dose. AZD1222 recipients with second doses at about 4 weeks or about 12 weeks were pooled, because spike-specific TCR depth and breadth did not differ between schedules. Vaccinee samples were obtained from the UK trials COV001 and COV002, which included a single-blind randomized controlled phase 2/3 trial of AZD1222 (ChAdOx1 nCoV-19) in healthy adults. Trial participant PBMC samples were collected at day 0 and day 28 after the second dose for TCRbeta chain sequencing. The sequencing here drew on peripheral blood, taken 28 days after the second AZD1222 dose. The chain employs TRBV28 and TRBJ1-4; the D gene is possibly TRBD1, with 5 bases matching. The TCR comes from an adult who received the AZD1222 COVID-19 vaccine. The CDR3 sequence is CASSGGGPGKLFF. Here is the DNA: TGTGCCAGCAGTGGGGGGGGTCCAGGAAAACTGTTTTTT.